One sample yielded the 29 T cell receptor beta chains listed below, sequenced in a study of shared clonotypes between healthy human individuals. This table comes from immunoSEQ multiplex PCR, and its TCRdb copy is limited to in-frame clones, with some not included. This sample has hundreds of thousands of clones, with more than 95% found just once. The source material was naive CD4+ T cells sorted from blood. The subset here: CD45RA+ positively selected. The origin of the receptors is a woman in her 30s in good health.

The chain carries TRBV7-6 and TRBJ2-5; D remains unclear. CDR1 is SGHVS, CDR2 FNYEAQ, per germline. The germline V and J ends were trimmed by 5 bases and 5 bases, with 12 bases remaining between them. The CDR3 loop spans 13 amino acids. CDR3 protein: CASSPPNSETQYF. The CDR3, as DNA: TGTGCCAGCAGCCCCCCGAATTCGGAGACCCAGTACTTC.

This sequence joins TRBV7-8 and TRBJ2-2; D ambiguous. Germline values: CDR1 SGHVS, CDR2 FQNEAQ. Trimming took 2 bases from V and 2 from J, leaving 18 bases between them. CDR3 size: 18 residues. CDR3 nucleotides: TGTGCCAGCAGCTTAATGGCCCCTACATTCGTTAACACCGGGGAGCTGTTTTTT. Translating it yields CASSLMAPTFVNTGELFF.

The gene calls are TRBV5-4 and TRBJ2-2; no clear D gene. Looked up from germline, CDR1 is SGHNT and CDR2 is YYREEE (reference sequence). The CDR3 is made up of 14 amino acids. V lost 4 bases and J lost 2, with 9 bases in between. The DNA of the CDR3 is TGTGCCAGCAGCACGGCTTCCAACACCGGGGAGCTGTTTTTT. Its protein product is CASSTASNTGELFF.

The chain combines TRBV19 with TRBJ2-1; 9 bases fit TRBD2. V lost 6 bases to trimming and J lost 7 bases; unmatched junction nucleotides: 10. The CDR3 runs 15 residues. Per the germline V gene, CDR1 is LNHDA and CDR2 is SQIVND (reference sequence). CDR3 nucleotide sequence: TGTGCCAGTAGCCCTAATAGCGGGAGAGGGAATGAGCAGTTCTTC. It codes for CASSPNSGRGNEQFF. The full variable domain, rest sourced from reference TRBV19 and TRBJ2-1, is DGGITQSPKYLFRKEGQNVTLSCEQNLNHDAMYWYRQDPGQGLRLIYYSQIVNDFQKGDIAEGYSVSREKKESFPLTVTSAQKNPTAFYLCASSPNSGRGNEQFFGPGTRLTVL.

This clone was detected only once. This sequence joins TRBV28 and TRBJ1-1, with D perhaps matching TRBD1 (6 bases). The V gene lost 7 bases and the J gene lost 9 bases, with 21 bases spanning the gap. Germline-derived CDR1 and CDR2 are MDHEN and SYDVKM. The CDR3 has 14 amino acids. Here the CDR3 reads CASTEATGRVKAFF. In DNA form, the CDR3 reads TGTGCCAGCACCGAAGCCACAGGGAGGGTAAAAGCTTTCTTT.

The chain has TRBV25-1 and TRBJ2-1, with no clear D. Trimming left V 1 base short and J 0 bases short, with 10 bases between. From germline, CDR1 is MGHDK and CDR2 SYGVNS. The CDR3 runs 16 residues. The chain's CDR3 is CASSELSTSSYNEQFF. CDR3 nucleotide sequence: TGTGCCAGCAGTGAATTGTCCACAAGCTCCTACAATGAGCAGTTCTTC.

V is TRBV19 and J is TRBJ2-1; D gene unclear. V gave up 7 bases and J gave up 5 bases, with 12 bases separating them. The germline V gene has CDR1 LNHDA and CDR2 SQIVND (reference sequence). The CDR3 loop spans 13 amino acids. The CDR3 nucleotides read TGTGCCAGTAAGGGTTACGCCCACAATGAGCAGTTCTTC. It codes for CASKGYAHNEQFF.

Here the CDR3 DNA reads TGTGCCAGCACCCCCGGGGGGGCCGTTCCCAATGAGCAGTTCTTC. It is translated as CASTPGGAVPNEQFF. The V call is TRBV28, the J call TRBJ2-1; 8 nucleotides match TRBD2. The germline V gene encodes CDR1 MDHEN and CDR2 SYDVKM. CDR3 size: 15 residues. The ends lost 7 bases at V and 6 bases at J; junction bases unmatched: 11.

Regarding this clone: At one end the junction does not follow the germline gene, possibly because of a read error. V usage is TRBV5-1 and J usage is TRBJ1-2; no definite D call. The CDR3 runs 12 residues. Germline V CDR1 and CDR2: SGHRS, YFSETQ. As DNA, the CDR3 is TGCACCAGCAGCAACCATGAATATGGCTACACCTTC. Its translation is CTSSNHEYGYTF.

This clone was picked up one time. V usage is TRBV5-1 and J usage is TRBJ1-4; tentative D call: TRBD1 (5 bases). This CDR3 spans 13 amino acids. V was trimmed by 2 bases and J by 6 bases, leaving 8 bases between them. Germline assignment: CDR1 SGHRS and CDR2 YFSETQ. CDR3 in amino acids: CASSFTGHEKLFF. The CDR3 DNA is TGCGCCAGCAGCTTTACGGGACATGAAAAACTGTTTTTT.

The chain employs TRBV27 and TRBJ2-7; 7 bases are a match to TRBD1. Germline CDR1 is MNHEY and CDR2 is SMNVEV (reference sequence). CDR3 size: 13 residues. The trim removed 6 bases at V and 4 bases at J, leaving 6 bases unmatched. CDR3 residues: CASSQGQRYEQYF. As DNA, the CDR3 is TGTGCCAGCAGCCAGGGACAGAGATACGAGCAGTACTTC.

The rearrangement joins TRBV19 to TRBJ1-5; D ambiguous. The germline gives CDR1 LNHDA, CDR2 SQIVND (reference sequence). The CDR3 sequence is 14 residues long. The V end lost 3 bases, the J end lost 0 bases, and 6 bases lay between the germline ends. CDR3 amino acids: CASSMVNSNQPQHF. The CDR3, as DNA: TGTGCCAGTAGTATGGTGAATAGCAATCAGCCCCAGCATTTT.

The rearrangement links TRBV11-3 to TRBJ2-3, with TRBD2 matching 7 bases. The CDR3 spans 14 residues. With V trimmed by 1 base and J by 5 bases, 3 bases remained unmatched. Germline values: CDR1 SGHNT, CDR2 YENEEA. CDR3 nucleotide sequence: TGTGCCAGCAGCTTAGGCGGGAGCCGAGATACGCAGTATTTT. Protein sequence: CASSLGGSRDTQYF.

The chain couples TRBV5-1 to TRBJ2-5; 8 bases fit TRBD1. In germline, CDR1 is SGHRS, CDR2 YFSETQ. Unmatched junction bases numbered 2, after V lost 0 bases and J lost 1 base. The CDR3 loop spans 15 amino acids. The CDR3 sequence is CASSLGQGLQETQYF. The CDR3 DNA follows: TGCGCCAGCAGCTTGGGACAGGGGCTCCAAGAGACCCAGTACTTC.

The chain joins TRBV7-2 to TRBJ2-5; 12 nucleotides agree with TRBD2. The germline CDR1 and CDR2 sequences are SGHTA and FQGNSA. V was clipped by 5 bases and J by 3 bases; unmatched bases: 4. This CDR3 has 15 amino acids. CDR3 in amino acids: CASSRTSGTEETQYF. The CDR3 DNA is TGTGCCAGCAGCCGGACTAGCGGGACTGAAGAGACCCAGTACTTC.

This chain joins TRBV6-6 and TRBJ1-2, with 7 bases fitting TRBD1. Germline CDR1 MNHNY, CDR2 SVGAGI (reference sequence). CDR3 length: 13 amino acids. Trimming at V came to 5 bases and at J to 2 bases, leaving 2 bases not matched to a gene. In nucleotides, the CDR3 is TGTGCCAGCAGTCAGGACAGGAACTATGGCTACACCTTC. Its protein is CASSQDRNYGYTF.

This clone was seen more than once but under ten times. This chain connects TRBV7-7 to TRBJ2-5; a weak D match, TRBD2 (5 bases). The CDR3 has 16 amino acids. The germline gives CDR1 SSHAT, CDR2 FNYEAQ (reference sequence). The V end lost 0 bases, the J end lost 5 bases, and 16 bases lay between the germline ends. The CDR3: CASSLAPRGRRETQYF. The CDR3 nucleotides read TGTGCCAGCAGCTTAGCGCCCCGCGGCCGGAGGGAGACCCAGTACTTC.

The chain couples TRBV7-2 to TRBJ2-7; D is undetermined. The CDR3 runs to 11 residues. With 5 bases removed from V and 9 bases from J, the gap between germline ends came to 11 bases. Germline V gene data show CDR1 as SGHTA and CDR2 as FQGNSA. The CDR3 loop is CASSLWVGQYF. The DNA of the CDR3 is TGTGCCAGCAGCCTCTGGGTGGGGCAGTACTTC.

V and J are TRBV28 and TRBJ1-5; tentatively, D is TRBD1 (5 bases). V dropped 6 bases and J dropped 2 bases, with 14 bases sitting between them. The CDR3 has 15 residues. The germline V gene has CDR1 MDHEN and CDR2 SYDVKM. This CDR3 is CASSPGSRGNQPQHF. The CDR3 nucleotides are TGTGCCAGCAGCCCCGGAAGCAGGGGCAATCAGCCCCAGCATTTT.

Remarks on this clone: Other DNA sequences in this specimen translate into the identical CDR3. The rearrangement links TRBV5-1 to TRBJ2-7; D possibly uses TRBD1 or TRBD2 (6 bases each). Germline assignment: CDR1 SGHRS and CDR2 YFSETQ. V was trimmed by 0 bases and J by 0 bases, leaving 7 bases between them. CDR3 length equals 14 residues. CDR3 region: CASSLEGGSYEQYF. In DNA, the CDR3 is TGCGCCAGCAGCTTGGAGGGGGGCTCCTACGAGCAGTACTTC.

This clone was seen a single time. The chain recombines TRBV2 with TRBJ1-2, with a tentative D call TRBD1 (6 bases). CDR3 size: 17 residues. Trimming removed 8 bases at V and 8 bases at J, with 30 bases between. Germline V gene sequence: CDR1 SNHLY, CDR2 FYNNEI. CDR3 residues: CASPQISEQGLTGGYTF. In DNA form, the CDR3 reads TGTGCCAGCCCCCAAATTAGCGAACAGGGCTTGACAGGAGGCTACACCTTC.

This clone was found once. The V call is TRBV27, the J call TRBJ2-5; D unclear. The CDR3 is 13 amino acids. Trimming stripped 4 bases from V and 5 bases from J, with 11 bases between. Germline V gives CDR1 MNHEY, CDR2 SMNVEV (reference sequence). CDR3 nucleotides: TGTGCCAGCAGTTCCCCCCACCGGGAGACCCAGTACTTC. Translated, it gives CASSSPHRETQYF.

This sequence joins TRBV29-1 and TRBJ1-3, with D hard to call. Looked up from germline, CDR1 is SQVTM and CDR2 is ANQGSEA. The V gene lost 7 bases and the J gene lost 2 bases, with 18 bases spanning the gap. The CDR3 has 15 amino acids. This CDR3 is CSARALLFAGNTIYF. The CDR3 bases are TGCAGCGCCCGGGCCCTACTCTTCGCTGGAAACACCATATATTTT.

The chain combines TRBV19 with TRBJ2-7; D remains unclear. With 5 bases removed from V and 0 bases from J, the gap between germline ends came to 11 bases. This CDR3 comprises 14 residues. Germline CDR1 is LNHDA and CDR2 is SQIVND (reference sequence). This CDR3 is CASSGYQSSYEQYF. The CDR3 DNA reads TGTGCCAGTAGTGGGTACCAGAGCTCCTACGAGCAGTACTTC.

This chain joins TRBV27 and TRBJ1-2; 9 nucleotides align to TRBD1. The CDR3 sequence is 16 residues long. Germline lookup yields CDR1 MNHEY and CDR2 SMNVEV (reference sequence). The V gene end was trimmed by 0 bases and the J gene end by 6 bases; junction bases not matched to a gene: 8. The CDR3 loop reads CASSLSWTGDSNGYTF. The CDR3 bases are TGTGCCAGCAGTTTATCTTGGACAGGGGATTCTAATGGCTACACCTTC.

CDR3 loop: CASSQLISSPYEQYF. The CDR3, as DNA: TGTGCCAGCAGCCAACTTATTAGTAGCCCCTACGAGCAGTACTTC. This chain uses TRBV7-6 with TRBJ2-7; D remains unclear. V was pared by 5 bases and J by 2 bases, with 16 bases between. This CDR3 comprises 15 residues. Germline values: CDR1 SGHVS, CDR2 FNYEAQ.

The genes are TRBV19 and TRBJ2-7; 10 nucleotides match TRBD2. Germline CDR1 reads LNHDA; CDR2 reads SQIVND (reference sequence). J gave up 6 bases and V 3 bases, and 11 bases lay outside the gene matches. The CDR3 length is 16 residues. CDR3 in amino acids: CASSMSWLAGASEQYF. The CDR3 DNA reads TGTGCCAGTAGTATGAGTTGGCTAGCGGGAGCCTCCGAGCAGTACTTC. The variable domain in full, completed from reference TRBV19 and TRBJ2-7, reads DGGITQSPKYLFRKEGQNVTLSCEQNLNHDAMYWYRQDPGQGLRLIYYSQIVNDFQKGDIAEGYSVSREKKESFPLTVTSAQKNPTAFYLCASSMSWLAGASEQYFGPGTRLTVT.

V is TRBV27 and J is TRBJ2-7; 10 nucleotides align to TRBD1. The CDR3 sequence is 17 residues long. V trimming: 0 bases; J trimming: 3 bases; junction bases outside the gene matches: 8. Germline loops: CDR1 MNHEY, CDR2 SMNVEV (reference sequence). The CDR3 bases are TGTGCCAGCAGTTTATCGAGGGACAGGGGAAGTGGCTACGAGCAGTACTTC. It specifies CASSLSRDRGSGYEQYF.

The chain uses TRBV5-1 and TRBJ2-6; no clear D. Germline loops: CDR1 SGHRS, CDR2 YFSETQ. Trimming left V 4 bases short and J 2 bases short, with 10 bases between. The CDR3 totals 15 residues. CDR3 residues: CASSEQDPGANVLTF. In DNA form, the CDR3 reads TGCGCCAGCAGCGAGCAGGATCCTGGGGCCAACGTCCTGACTTTC.